This TCR beta chain was observed in a study of T-cell reconstitution after alpha-beta-depleted transplantation in children. Unique molecular identifiers were incorporated into the prepared TCRbeta library. MiXCR, run by TCRdb on the PCR reads, gives a single entry per CDR3 protein. The sample carries about 610,000 distinct CDR3 sequences, more than 9% recorded once. The length of the CDR3 is 14 residues. Germline V lookup: CDR1 LGHNA, CDR2 YSLEER. The germline V and J ends were trimmed by 0 bases and 8 bases, with 13 bases remaining between them. The chain carries TRBV4-3 and TRBJ1-2, with a possible D match to TRBD1 (6 bases). Sequencing was performed on PBMCs from the stem cell graft donor, taken from the stem cell graft. The sequence was collected from a human donor who donated a stem cell graft to a child with acute myeloid leukemia. CDR3 in amino acids: CASSQDRGTGGYTF. Written as DNA, the CDR3 is TGCGCCAGCAGCCAAGACAGGGGTACAGGAGGCTACACCTTC.